This T cell receptor (beta chain) originates from a study of Graves' ophthalmopathy and Graves' hyperthyroidism. No donor had other autoimmune disease, uncontrolled infection, pregnancy or lactation. Points from the study as a whole: The study's model predicted ophthalmopathy progression at about 71% sensitivity and 72% to 75% specificity. A majority of expanded thyroid clonotypes exceeding 0.001 frequency were likewise present in blood. A 13-signature model separated ophthalmopathy from stable hyperthyroidism, reaching around 88% sensitivity and roughly 81% specificity cross-validated.

Germline V lookup: CDR1 PRHDT, CDR2 FYEKMQ (reference sequence). This CDR3 is built from 15 residues. For repertoire sequencing, the TCR beta CDR3 regions were amplified from RNA transcripts. RT-PCR with HTBI primers came first, then second-round multiplex PCR. Using its own MiXCR run on the multiplex PCR reads, TCRdb lists one record per CDR3 protein. The sample lists approximately 1.2 million distinct CDR3 sequences, about two fifths seen once, with over 8.5% in the top ten. Comment on this clonotype: The antigen is unknown. The junction shows a germline mismatch at one end, possibly a read error.

The TCR comes from an adult man with Graves' hyperthyroidism. This chain uses TRBV13 with TRBJ2-2; a weak D match, TRBD2 (5 bases). Material: peripheral blood or thyroid tissue (not recorded which). The CDR3 DNA reads TGTGCCAGCAGCTTTGGTTCGGCTCGTACCGGGGAGCCGTTTTTT. It codes for CASSFGSARTGEPFF. Using reference TRBV13 and TRBJ2-2 for the parts outside the CDR3, the full variable domain is AAGVIQSPRHLIKEKRETATLKCYPIPRHDTVYWYQQGPGQDPQFLISFYEKMQSDKGSIPDRFSAQQFSDYHSELNMSSLELGDSALYFCASSFGSARTGEPFFGEGSRLTVL.